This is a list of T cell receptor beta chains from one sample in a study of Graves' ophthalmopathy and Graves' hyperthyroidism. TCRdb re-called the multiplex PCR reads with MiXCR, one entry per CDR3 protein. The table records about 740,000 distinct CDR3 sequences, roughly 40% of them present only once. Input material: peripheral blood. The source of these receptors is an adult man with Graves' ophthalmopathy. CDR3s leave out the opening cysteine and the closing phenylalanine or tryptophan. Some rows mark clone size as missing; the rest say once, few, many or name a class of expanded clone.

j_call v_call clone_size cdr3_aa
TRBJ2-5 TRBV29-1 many SVQKGVETQY
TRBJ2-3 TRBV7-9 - ASSRFPKSGQDTQY
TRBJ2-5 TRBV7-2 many ASSLGPRTGGGETQY
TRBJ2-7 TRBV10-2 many ASSELPRQGGNEQY
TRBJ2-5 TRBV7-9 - ASSGHSGGWETQY
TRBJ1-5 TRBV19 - ASSFPPRARELCNQPQH
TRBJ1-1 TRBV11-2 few ASSLRRESGAF
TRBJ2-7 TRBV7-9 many ASSASGRDEQY
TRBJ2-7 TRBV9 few ASSVAAGRINEQY
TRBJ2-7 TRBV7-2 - ASSQGDSNYEQY
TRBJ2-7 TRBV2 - ASSDPQNVVGYEQY
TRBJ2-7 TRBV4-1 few ASSQPREGRYEQY
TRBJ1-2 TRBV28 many ASSLRQGDGYT
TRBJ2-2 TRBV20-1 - SAPTRQGLSGELF
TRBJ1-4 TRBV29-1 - SVEGGSEKLF
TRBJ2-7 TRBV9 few ASSVGRGGYEQY
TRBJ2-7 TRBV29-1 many SVEGSSPYYEQY
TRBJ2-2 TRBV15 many ATSENRVPGELF
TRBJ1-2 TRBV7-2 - ASRPAGFNGYT
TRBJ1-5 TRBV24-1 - ASRRTGISNQPQH
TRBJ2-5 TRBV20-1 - SAPDGAQETQY
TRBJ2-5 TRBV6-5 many ASSPGGRETQY
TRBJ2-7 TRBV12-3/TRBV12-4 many ASSATATYEQY
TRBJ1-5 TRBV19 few ASSSGTDINQPQH
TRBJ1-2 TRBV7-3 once ASSDGNYGYT
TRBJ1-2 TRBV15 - ATSRGRANYGYT
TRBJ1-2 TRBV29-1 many SVEDPGRHYGYT
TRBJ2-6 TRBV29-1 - SGGSSGANVLT
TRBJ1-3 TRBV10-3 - ASSYSSGGNTIY
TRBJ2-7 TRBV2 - ASSLGPGHSLPEQY
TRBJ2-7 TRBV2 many ASTGGGALHEQY
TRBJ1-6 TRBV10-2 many ASSDRFLSSPLH
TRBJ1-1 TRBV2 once ASKAGSGDTEAF
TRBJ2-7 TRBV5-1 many ASSLLPGGTYEQY
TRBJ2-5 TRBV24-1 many ATRHPSGGTQY
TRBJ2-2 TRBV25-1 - ASTHLPTDSNTGELF
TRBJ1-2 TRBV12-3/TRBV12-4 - ASRTRGGYT